This entry lists 29 T cell receptor beta chains sequenced from one sample in a study of breast tumors, draining lymph nodes, adjacent tissues. MiXCR was run by TCRdb on the multiplex PCR reads, yielding one entry per CDR3 protein. The data contain under 35,000 distinct CDR3 sequences, 63% of them singletons. Sequencing was carried out using breast tumor tissue. The receptor source for this set is a female donor with breast cancer. Some clones in this sample may be carry-over from other donors' samples.

This clonotype was seen ten or more times. Just one base apart from a much larger clone, this may be a read error. This chain links TRBV6-4 with TRBJ2-7; tentative D call: TRBD1 (6 bases). The germline CDR1 and CDR2 sequences are MRHNA and SNTAGT. This CDR3 contains 14 residues. Between the trimmed V and J ends, which lost 9 bases and 0 bases, there was a span of 15 bases. The CDR3 DNA follows: TGTGCCAGTTTTCGAGGGACACACTCCTACGAGCAGTACTTC. Translating gives CASFRGTHSYEQYF.

This clonotype was recorded many times. The V gene is TRBV7-3, the J gene TRBJ1-5; TRBD1 might be the D (6 bases). CDR3 length equals 14 residues. V was cut by 1 base and J by 5 bases, with 9 bases left in between. Germline lookup yields CDR1 SGHTA and CDR2 FQGTGA. The CDR3 loop reads CASSLRAGDQPQHF. In nucleotides, the CDR3 is TGTGCCAGCAGCTTAAGGGCAGGGGATCAGCCCCAGCATTTT.

This chain links TRBV3-1 with TRBJ1-2; D is ambiguous. V lost 4 bases to trimming and J lost 0 bases, with 6 bases between them. The CDR3 contains 13 residues. Germline V CDR1 and CDR2: LGHDT, YNNKEL (reference sequence). CDR3 coding DNA: TGTGCCAGCAGCCCCACGGCTAACTATGGCTACACCTTC. It specifies CASSPTANYGYTF.

The chain couples TRBV5-4 to TRBJ2-5, with 12 bases that match TRBD2. The germline CDR1 and CDR2 sequences are SGHNT and YYREEE (reference sequence). The CDR3 is 15 residues long. After removal of 4 bases from V and 8 bases from J, the junction contained 9 bases not matched to a gene. The CDR3 nucleotides are TGTGCCAGCAGCATACGGACTAGCGGGGCAAACACCCAGTACTTC. It specifies CASSIRTSGANTQYF.

This clonotype was seen ten or more times. The J gene is TRBJ2-5, the V gene TRBV7-9; possibly TRBD1 or TRBD2 for D (5 bases each). V lost 2 bases, J lost 3 bases, and 13 bases lay in between. CDR1 and CDR2 from the germline V gene are SEHNR and FQNEAQ (reference sequence). The CDR3 runs 15 residues. This CDR3 reads CASSLSQGPKETQYF. For the CDR3, the DNA is TGTGCCAGCAGCTTAAGTCAGGGACCCAAAGAGACCCAGTACTTC.

This chain connects TRBV10-3 to TRBJ1-6; 7 bases align to TRBD1. The CDR3 runs 15 residues. V shed 7 bases and J 6 bases; nucleotides not matched to a gene: 9. The germline V gene encodes CDR1 ENHRY and CDR2 SYGVKD. CDR3 amino acids: CAITKDRPGNSPLHF. For the CDR3, the DNA is TGTGCCATCACTAAGGACAGGCCCGGTAATTCACCCCTCCACTTT.

CDR3: CASSPSGTWQETGELFF. CDR3 in DNA: TGTGCCAGCAGTCCCTCCGGGACATGGCAAGAGACCGGGGAGCTGTTTTTT. The chain employs TRBV12-3 or TRBV12-4 and TRBJ2-2; maybe TRBD1 (6 bases). V lost 5 bases and J 5 bases, leaving 21 bases between the germline ends. The CDR3 has 17 residues.

The chain employs TRBV7-6 and TRBJ1-3, with no clear D. Looked up from germline, CDR1 is SGHVS and CDR2 is FNYEAQ. Trimming stripped 5 bases from V and 4 bases from J, with 15 bases between. The CDR3 runs to 15 residues. The CDR3 bases are TGTGCCAGCAGCCCCCGGACCTACGAGGGAAACACCATATATTTT. Amino acid sequence: CASSPRTYEGNTIYF.

This clonotype was detected ten times or more. The chain carries TRBV28 and TRBJ1-4; possibly TRBD1 for D (5 bases). The V end lost 8 bases, the J end lost 7 bases, and 14 bases lay between the germline ends. Germline loops: CDR1 MDHEN, CDR2 SYDVKM. CDR3 length equals 13 residues. CDR3 sequence (DNA): TGTGCCAGCTGGGGGGTCGACGCTGAAAAACTGTTTTTT. Protein sequence: CASWGVDAEKLFF.

This clonotype was recorded at least ten times. A much larger clone sits a single nucleotide away, making a read error possible. CDR3 in DNA: TGTGCCAGCAGTTTCAACAAAGAGACCCAGTACTTC. Translated, it gives CASSFNKETQYF. The chain recombines TRBV12-3 or TRBV12-4 with TRBJ2-5; D is undetermined. Trimming left V 3 bases short and J 3 bases short, with 5 bases between. This CDR3 comprises 12 residues.

The V and J genes are TRBV19 and TRBJ1-4; D gene unclear. The germline gives CDR1 LNHDA, CDR2 SQIVND (reference sequence). Trimming stripped 6 bases from V and 8 bases from J, with 16 bases between. The CDR3 contains 14 residues. The CDR3 DNA is TGTGCCAGTAGCTTTCGCCTGACCAGCGAAAAACTGTTTTTT. Translation: CASSFRLTSEKLFF.

Judged by abundance, this clonotype is medium-sized. The chain uses TRBV7-6 and TRBJ2-5; D could derive from TRBD1 or TRBD2 (5 bases each). Germline loops: CDR1 SGHVS, CDR2 FNYEAQ. V shed 1 base and J shed 6 bases, with 12 bases lying between them. This CDR3 has 14 amino acids. The CDR3 bases are TGTGCCAGCAGCTTAGGGGGGTTGGACAAGACCCAGTACTTC. This codes for CASSLGGLDKTQYF. Looking up the rest from reference TRBV7-6 and TRBJ2-5 gives the full variable domain: GAGVSQSPRYKVTKRGQDVALRCDPISGHVSLYWYRQALGQGPEFLTYFNYEAQQDKSGLPNDRFSAERPEGSISTLTIQRTEQRDSAMYRCASSLGGLDKTQYFGPGTRLLVL.

The chain recombines TRBV6-1 with TRBJ1-2, with D uncertain. CDR1 and CDR2 from the germline V gene are MNHNS and SASEGT. The V end was cut by 5 bases, the J end by 4 bases, with 17 bases between. The length of the CDR3 is 15 residues. This CDR3 reads CASSQHRIVPYGYTF. DNA for the CDR3: TGTGCCAGCAGTCAACATCGGATAGTCCCCTATGGCTACACCTTC.

The chain has TRBV19 and TRBJ1-5; no clear D. The CDR3 spans 12 residues. The germline V gene encodes CDR1 LNHDA and CDR2 SQIVND (reference sequence). Trimming took 5 bases from V and 6 from J, leaving 8 bases between them. CDR3 bases: TGTGCCAGTAGTTACGGGGTTCAGCCCCAGCATTTT. This gives the protein CASSYGVQPQHF.

V usage is TRBV12-3 or TRBV12-4 and J usage is TRBJ1-6; D is unresolved. The ends were cut back, 5 bases at V and 6 bases at J, with 8 bases in the middle. CDR3 length equals 13 residues. The CDR3 DNA is TGTGCCAGCAGTCGGACTGGTAATTCACCCCTCCACTTT. The encoded protein is CASSRTGNSPLHF.

This clonotype was seen many times. A clone one base away is much larger, so this may be a read error. The chain has TRBV6-4 and TRBJ1-2, with D uncertain. V lost 0 bases and J lost 7, with 15 bases in between. The germline gives CDR1 MRHNA, CDR2 SNTAGT. This CDR3 contains 15 residues. The CDR3 region is CASSDSGFPPAGYTF. In DNA form, the CDR3 reads TGTGCCAGCAGTGACTCGGGATTCCCCCCCGCTGGCTACACCTTC.

The rearrangement joins TRBV10-2 to TRBJ1-5; D unclear. Germline V gives CDR1 WSHSY, CDR2 SAAADI. The CDR3 is 16 residues long. V lost 0 bases to trimming and J lost 0 bases, with 9 bases between them. CDR3: CASSESPGNSNQPQHF. The CDR3 nucleotides are TGCGCCAGCAGTGAGTCCCCGGGGAATAGCAATCAGCCCCAGCATTTT.

This clonotype came up a few times. This chain uses TRBV20-1 with TRBJ2-1, with TRBD2 matching 10 bases. The CDR3 has 13 amino acids. V dropped 3 bases and J dropped 7; count of bases not matched to a gene: 3. Germline V gene sequence: CDR1 DFQATT, CDR2 SNEGSKA (reference sequence). CDR3 protein: CSARGSGRNEQFF. CDR3 nucleotides: TGCAGTGCTAGGGGTAGCGGGAGGAATGAGCAGTTCTTC.

The chain employs TRBV12-5 and TRBJ1-3, with D hard to call. The CDR3 loop spans 10 amino acids. The V gene lost 2 bases and the J gene lost 7 bases, with 0 bases spanning the gap. The germline gives CDR1 LGHNT, CDR2 FRNRAP. CDR3 nucleotide sequence: TGTGCTAGTGGTTTGAACACCATATATTTT. Amino acids: CASGLNTIYF. The full variable domain, its missing parts supplied by reference TRBV12-5 and TRBJ1-3, is DARVTQTPRHKVTEMGQEVTMRCQPILGHNTVFWYRQTMMQGLELLAYFRNRAPLDDSGMPKDRFSAEMPDATLATLKIQPSEPRDSAVYFCASGLNTIYFGEGSWLTVV.

This clonotype has more than one count but fewer than ten. The CDR3 sequence: CATSNGGFNQPQHF. As DNA, the CDR3 is TGTGCCACCAGTAATGGAGGGTTCAATCAGCCCCAGCATTTT. The chain joins TRBV24-1 to TRBJ1-5, with no clear D. The CDR3 has 14 residues. Germline assignment: CDR1 KGHDR and CDR2 SFDVKD. Trimming stripped 6 bases from V and 3 bases from J, with 11 bases between.

The V gene is TRBV4-3, the J gene TRBJ2-5; D not certain. Germline V gene data show CDR1 as LGHNA and CDR2 as YSLEER. V lost 1 base, J lost 8 bases, and 5 bases lay in between. The CDR3 is 11 amino acids. DNA for the CDR3: TGCGCCAGCAGCCAAGCACACACCCAGTACTTC. This encodes CASSQAHTQYF.

V usage is TRBV2 and J usage is TRBJ2-1, with a possible D match to TRBD1 (6 bases). The CDR3 consists of 16 residues. Germline CDR1 reads SNHLY; CDR2 reads FYNNEI. Trimming stripped 1 base from V and 1 base from J, with 11 bases between. The CDR3 coding sequence is TGTGCCAGCAGTGAAGTACAGGGATGGTCCTACAATGAGCAGTTCTTC. Protein product: CASSEVQGWSYNEQFF.

This clonotype has a single count. The V and J genes are TRBV20-1 and TRBJ1-5, with D possibly matching TRBD1 (6 bases). CDR3 length: 14 amino acids. Looked up from germline, CDR1 is DFQATT and CDR2 is SNEGSKA (reference sequence). Trimming stripped 4 bases from V and 0 bases from J, with 10 bases between. The chain's CDR3 is CSATRQASNQPQHF. CDR3 bases: TGCAGTGCTACGAGACAGGCTAGCAATCAGCCCCAGCATTTT.

This clonotype was recorded many times. This sequence joins TRBV27 and TRBJ2-3; 13 bases fit TRBD2. Trimming at V came to 6 bases and at J to 5 bases, leaving 8 bases not matched to a gene. The CDR3 covers 16 residues. The germline V gene encodes CDR1 MNHEY and CDR2 SMNVEV (reference sequence). CDR3: CASRDGLAGERDTQYF. The CDR3 nucleotides read TGTGCCAGCAGGGACGGACTAGCGGGAGAGAGAGATACGCAGTATTTT.

This clonotype has a handful of counts. V is TRBV29-1 and J is TRBJ2-3; 8 nucleotides match TRBD1. Trimming at V came to 7 bases and at J to 3 bases, leaving 9 bases not matched to a gene. This CDR3 spans 14 amino acids. Germline V lookup: CDR1 SQVTM, CDR2 ANQGSEA. CDR3 coding DNA: TGCAGCGCCCACGGACAGGGTGAAACAGATACGCAGTATTTT. Translated, it gives CSAHGQGETDTQYF.

The J gene is TRBJ2-1, the V gene TRBV20-1; 14 nucleotides match TRBD2. The germline gives CDR1 DFQATT, CDR2 SNEGSKA (reference sequence). The CDR3 runs to 15 residues. The V gene end was trimmed by 4 bases and the J gene end by 5 bases; junction bases not matched to a gene: 4. CDR3 amino acids: CSAMWTSGGHNEQFF. CDR3 coding DNA: TGCAGTGCTATGTGGACTAGCGGGGGGCACAATGAGCAGTTCTTC.

Many counts were recorded for this clonotype. The chain has TRBV6-5 and TRBJ1-6; D is ambiguous. The CDR3 totals 14 residues. V was clipped by 4 bases and J by 2 bases, with 6 bases between them. Germline V gives CDR1 MNHEY, CDR2 SVGAGI. CDR3 nucleotides: TGTGCCAGCAGTTGGGAGGCCTATAATTCACCCCTCCACTTT. Its protein product is CASSWEAYNSPLHF.

This clonotype was counted a single time. V usage is TRBV4-1 and J usage is TRBJ2-3, with D uncertain. From germline, CDR1 is MGHRA and CDR2 YSYEKL. Trimming stripped 4 bases from V and 0 bases from J, with 11 bases between. The CDR3 is made up of 15 amino acids. The CDR3 here is CASSRDGHSTDTQYF. CDR3 DNA: TGCGCCAGCAGCCGAGATGGGCATAGCACAGATACGCAGTATTTT.

This clonotype was observed a single time. One junction end does not reproduce the germline sequence, and a read error may be involved. The chain recombines TRBV7-8 with TRBJ2-5; D possibly corresponds to TRBD2 (6 bases). CDR1 SGHVS and CDR2 FQNEAQ come from the germline V gene. The CDR3 is 18 residues long. The DNA of the CDR3 is TGTGCCAGCAGCTTAACCTCACTTAGCGGCGGTTACCAACAGACCCAGTACTTC. It is translated as CASSLTSLSGGYQQTQYF.